One and the same sample provided the 9 T cell receptor beta chains below, sequenced in a study of blood T cell repertoires in COVID-19. TCRdb's copy holds only in-frame clones and misses some; the assay was immunoSEQ multiplex PCR. The profile covers some 58,000 clones, with about 83% appearing a single time and 4% taken by the ten largest. Sequences were obtained from peripheral blood. These receptors all stem from a man in his fifties or sixties with acute or convalescent COVID-19.

A remark on this clone: This may stem from a read error, because a much larger clone lies one nucleotide away. The rearrangement joins TRBV5-8 to TRBJ2-7; TRBD1 agrees at 9 bases. From germline, CDR1 is SGHTS and CDR2 YDEGEE. V lost 2 bases, J lost 2 bases, and 2 bases stayed unmatched. CDR3 size: 14 residues. CDR3 amino acids: CASSLGTGTYEQYF. CDR3 bases: TGTGCCAGCAGCTTAGGGACAGGGACCTACGAGCAGTACTTC.

Points on this clone: A junction boundary mismatches the germline segment, possibly from a read error. The rearrangement joins TRBV19 to TRBJ2-1; 10 bases line up with TRBD2. The germline CDR1 and CDR2 sequences are LNHDA and SQIVND (reference sequence). The CDR3 extends over 15 amino acids. CDR3 loop: CASRPFLAGENGQFF. DNA of the CDR3: TGTGCCAGTAGACCCTTCCTAGCGGGGGAAAATGGGCAGTTCTTC.

V gene TRBV7-8 combines with J gene TRBJ1-5; D is possibly TRBD1 (5 bases). Between the trimmed V and J ends, which lost 5 bases and 7 bases, there was a span of 15 bases. This CDR3 has 14 amino acids. Germline values: CDR1 SGHVS, CDR2 FQNEAQ. CDR3 sequence: CASSRGTASQPQHF. The CDR3 bases are TGTGCCAGCAGCCGAGGGACCGCTAGCCAGCCCCAGCATTTT.

This chain uses TRBV5-1 with TRBJ1-2, with D tentatively TRBD1 (6 bases). Trimming removed 2 bases at V and 7 bases at J, with 18 bases between. The CDR3 is 15 amino acids. Germline V lookup: CDR1 SGHRS, CDR2 YFSETQ. The CDR3 here is CASSFAVQGGGGYTF. The DNA of the CDR3 is TGCGCCAGCAGCTTCGCGGTACAAGGGGGTGGTGGCTACACCTTC.

The V gene is TRBV11-3, the J gene TRBJ2-1; TRBD1 is a possible D gene (6 bases). Germline assignment: CDR1 SGHNT and CDR2 YENEEA. The CDR3 has 13 residues. The V and J ends lost 1 base and 8 bases respectively, with 9 bases between them. In DNA form, the CDR3 reads TGTGCCAGCAGCTTAGCAGGGGTTGATGAGCAGTTCTTC. Translating it yields CASSLAGVDEQFF.

CDR3 DNA sequence: TGTGCCAGTAGTATTACGACAATCTATGGCTACACCTTC. Its translation: CASSITTIYGYTF. The V call is TRBV19, the J call TRBJ1-2; D unclear. CDR3 size: 13 residues. CDR1 LNHDA and CDR2 SQIVND come from the germline V gene (reference sequence). The V and J ends lost 3 bases and 4 bases respectively, with 9 bases between them. Full variable domain (rest looked up from reference TRBV19 and TRBJ1-2): DGGITQSPKYLFRKEGQNVTLSCEQNLNHDAMYWYRQDPGQGLRLIYYSQIVNDFQKGDIAEGYSVSREKKESFPLTVTSAQKNPTAFYLCASSITTIYGYTFGSGTRLTVV.

This clone was counted a few times. The gene calls are TRBV7-8 and TRBJ1-4, with a weak D call TRBD1 (5 bases). CDR1 SGHVS and CDR2 FQNEAQ come from the germline V gene. The CDR3 has 13 amino acids. Trimming pared 3 bases from V and 4 bases from J, leaving 6 bases between. The CDR3 protein is CASSFQGNEKLFF. CDR3 DNA: TGTGCCAGCAGCTTCCAGGGTAATGAAAAACTGTTTTTT.

This CDR3 is CASSLYNEQFF. CDR3 sequence (DNA): TGTGCCAGCAGCTTATACAATGAGCAGTTCTTC. The V call is TRBV6-5, the J call TRBJ2-1; D is ambiguous. Looked up from germline, CDR1 is MNHEY and CDR2 is SVGAGI. This CDR3 is 11 amino acids long. V was shortened by 6 bases and J by 4 bases, with 4 bases between the two germline ends.

The rearrangement joins TRBV4-2 to TRBJ2-1; TRBD1 matches at 8 bases. J was trimmed by 0 bases and V by 4 bases; bases with no gene match: 11. The CDR3 spans 18 residues. CDR1 is LGHNA and CDR2 is YNFKEQ in the germline V gene. The CDR3 sequence is CASSPLARQGSSYNEQFF. DNA of the CDR3: TGTGCCAGCAGCCCCCTCGCCCGACAGGGGAGCTCCTACAATGAGCAGTTCTTC.